Listed here are 16 T cell receptor beta chains from one sample, sequenced in a study of blood T cell repertoires in COVID-19. Clones were sequenced by immunoSEQ multiplex PCR, and TCRdb holds only the in-frame ones, with some missing. The sample has 200,000 to 250,000 clones, about 88% seen once. Sequences were obtained from peripheral blood. The origin of the receptors is a woman aged 60-70 years with acute or convalescent COVID-19.

V usage is TRBV19 and J usage is TRBJ2-7, with a weak D call TRBD2 (6 bases). The germline V gene has CDR1 LNHDA and CDR2 SQIVND (reference sequence). The CDR3 runs to 15 residues. Between the trimmed V and J ends, which lost 3 bases and 3 bases, there was a span of 15 bases. The CDR3 sequence: CASSMGDSPIYEQYF. The CDR3 bases are TGTGCCAGTAGTATGGGGGACTCTCCCATCTACGAGCAGTACTTC.

The V call is TRBV5-4, the J call TRBJ2-7; 8 bases line up with TRBD2. Trimming cost V 1 base and J 6 bases; bases outside gene matches: 6. The CDR3 runs to 14 residues. CDR1 SGHNT and CDR2 YYREEE come from the germline V gene (reference sequence). The CDR3 is CASSLTGGPAEQYF. CDR3 DNA sequence: TGTGCCAGCAGCTTGACGGGAGGGCCAGCCGAGCAGTACTTC.

CDR3 nucleotide sequence: TGTGCCAGCAGCGTAGGAACAGGGAAACTCTATGGCTACACCTTC. Translation gives CASSVGTGKLYGYTF. The chain uses TRBV9 and TRBJ1-2; weak D call: TRBD1 (6 bases). The germline V gene encodes CDR1 SGDLS and CDR2 YYNGEE. With 0 bases removed from V and 4 bases from J, the gap between germline ends came to 13 bases. This CDR3 comprises 15 residues.

V gene TRBV5-1 combines with J gene TRBJ1-1; a possible D gene is TRBD1 (6 bases). CDR1 and CDR2 from the germline V gene are SGHRS and YFSETQ. Between the trimmed V and J ends, which lost 0 bases and 4 bases, there was a span of 10 bases. The CDR3 runs to 14 residues. CDR3 in amino acids: CASSLGTDSTEAFF. In DNA form, the CDR3 reads TGCGCCAGCAGCTTGGGGACAGATTCCACTGAAGCTTTCTTT.

The chain uses TRBV27 and TRBJ2-3; D is uncertain. CDR3 length: 16 amino acids. The V gene lost 5 bases and the J gene lost 2 bases, with 17 bases spanning the gap. Per the germline V gene, CDR1 is MNHEY and CDR2 is SMNVEV (reference sequence). The CDR3, as DNA: TGTGCCAGCAGTAGTAGCACCTCGCCGTCCACAGATACGCAGTATTTT. It specifies CASSSSTSPSTDTQYF.

The gene calls are TRBV11-2 and TRBJ2-1; TRBD1 aligns across 8 bases. The CDR3 sequence is 15 residues long. V trimming: 5 bases; J trimming: 10 bases; junction bases outside the gene matches: 13. The V gene's germline CDR1 is SGHAT and CDR2 FQNNGV. The CDR3 coding sequence is TGTGCCAGCAGCCGGGGACAGGAATCAGTCAGGGAGCAGTTCTTC. As protein: CASSRGQESVREQFF. The entire variable domain, with the rest obtained from reference TRBV11-2 and TRBJ2-1, is as follows: EAGVAQSPRYKIIEKRQSVAFWCNPISGHATLYWYQQILGQGPKLLIQFQNNGVVDDSQLPKDRFSAERLKGVDSTLKIQPAKLEDSAVYLCASSRGQESVREQFFGPGTRLTVL.

A word on this clone: Distinct nucleotide sequences in the sample also encode this CDR3. The rearrangement links TRBV3-1 (or the pseudogene TRBV3-2) to TRBJ1-2; TRBD1 matches 7 bases. The germline V gene encodes CDR1 LGHDT and CDR2 YNNKEL (reference sequence). V was clipped by 1 base and J by 0 bases; unmatched bases: 2. This CDR3 spans 15 amino acids. This CDR3 reads CASSQGGTANYGYTF. The CDR3 nucleotides read TGTGCCAGCAGCCAAGGAGGGACAGCTAACTATGGCTACACCTTC.

This clone appeared a few times. The chain couples TRBV10-1 to TRBJ2-3; possibly TRBD2 for D (6 bases). The CDR3 consists of 19 residues. V dropped 2 bases and J dropped 2 bases, with 23 bases sitting between them. Germline values: CDR1 WNHNN, CDR2 SYGVQD (reference sequence). The CDR3 bases are TGCGCCAGCAGTGAGAGACGGCCGGGAGTCAGCCGTATCACAGATACGCAGTATTTT. This codes for CASSERRPGVSRITDTQYF.

The gene calls are TRBV19 and TRBJ2-1, with D possibly being TRBD2 (6 bases). Germline assignment: CDR1 LNHDA and CDR2 SQIVND (reference sequence). Trimming took off 8 bases at V and 8 bases at J, with 19 bases between the two ends. This CDR3 has 14 residues. CDR3 region: CASSPGLAWYEQFF. The CDR3 DNA sequence: TGTGCCAGTTCTCCGGGACTGGCCTGGTATGAGCAGTTCTTC. The whole variable domain, filled in from reference TRBV19 and TRBJ2-1, reads DGGITQSPKYLFRKEGQNVTLSCEQNLNHDAMYWYRQDPGQGLRLIYYSQIVNDFQKGDIAEGYSVSREKKESFPLTVTSAQKNPTAFYLCASSPGLAWYEQFFGPGTRLTVL.

The V and J genes are TRBV12-5 and TRBJ1-5; perhaps TRBD1 as D (6 bases). CDR3 size: 16 residues. V was pared by 6 bases and J by 3 bases, with 18 bases between. The germline CDR1 and CDR2 sequences are LGHNT and FRNRAP. DNA for the CDR3: TGTGCTAGTGGGGGCTTTGGGCAGGGGAACAATCAGCCCCAGCATTTT. Translated: CASGGFGQGNNQPQHF.

The V gene is TRBV7-2, the J gene TRBJ1-4; no definite D call. CDR3 size: 16 residues. V was clipped by 1 base and J by 7 bases, with 16 bases between them. The germline gives CDR1 SGHTA, CDR2 FQGNSA. As DNA, the CDR3 is TGTGCCAGCAGCTTAGGGTGGACTGGTGGGCCTGAAAAACTGTTTTTT. It encodes CASSLGWTGGPEKLFF.

A single count supports this clone. The V call is TRBV24-1, the J call TRBJ2-3; 8 bases align to TRBD2. Germline V CDR1 and CDR2: KGHDR, SFDVKD. Trimming cost V 4 bases and J 0 bases; bases outside gene matches: 2. The CDR3 sequence is 15 residues long. The CDR3 sequence: CATSERGASTDTQYF. The CDR3 DNA is TGTGCCACCAGTGAGCGGGGGGCAAGCACAGATACGCAGTATTTT.

This clone occurred a few times. The chain is built from TRBV5-4 and TRBJ1-2, with TRBD1 matching 9 bases. Germline CDR1 reads SGHNT; CDR2 reads YYREEE (reference sequence). The CDR3 contains 14 residues. V dropped 1 base and J dropped 8; count of bases not matched to a gene: 6. In DNA form, the CDR3 reads TGTGCCAGCAGCTTGCGGGACAGGGCGACAGGCTACACCTTC. It translates to CASSLRDRATGYTF. Filled out from reference TRBV5-4 and TRBJ1-2, the complete variable domain reads ETGVTQSPTHLIKTRGQQVTLRCSSQSGHNTVSWYQQALGQGPQFIFQYYREEENGRGNFPPRFSGLQFPNYSSELNVNALELDDSALYLCASSLRDRATGYTFGSGTRLTVV.

V usage is TRBV7-9 and J usage is TRBJ1-5, with 8 positions matching TRBD1. This CDR3 is 15 amino acids long. Germline trimming cut 3 bases from V and 5 bases from J; bases unmatched to any gene: 6. From germline, CDR1 is SEHNR and CDR2 FQNEAQ (reference sequence). The CDR3 loop reads CASSFAQGAHQPQHF. The DNA of the CDR3 is TGTGCCAGCAGCTTTGCTCAGGGGGCTCATCAGCCCCAGCATTTT.

This clone was observed a handful of times. The V and J genes are TRBV28 and TRBJ1-2, with TRBD1 identical over 10 bases. This CDR3 region has 14 residues. Germline V CDR1 and CDR2: MDHEN, SYDVKM. The V segment lost 10 bases and the J segment 7 bases; nucleotides outside the gene matches: 12. The CDR3 DNA sequence: TGTGCCACACCTAAATCGACAGGGGGCTCTGGCTACACCTTC. Amino acid sequence: CATPKSTGGSGYTF.

This clone showed up just once. The V gene is TRBV6-2 or TRBV6-3, the J gene TRBJ1-2; 8 bases agree with TRBD1. The CDR3 runs to 13 residues. The V segment lost 5 bases and the J segment 6 bases; nucleotides outside the gene matches: 5. The V gene's germline CDR1 is MNHEY and CDR2 SVGEGT. CDR3 DNA: TGTGCCAGCAGTCCCACAGGGGGTCATGGCTACACCTTC. It specifies CASSPTGGHGYTF.